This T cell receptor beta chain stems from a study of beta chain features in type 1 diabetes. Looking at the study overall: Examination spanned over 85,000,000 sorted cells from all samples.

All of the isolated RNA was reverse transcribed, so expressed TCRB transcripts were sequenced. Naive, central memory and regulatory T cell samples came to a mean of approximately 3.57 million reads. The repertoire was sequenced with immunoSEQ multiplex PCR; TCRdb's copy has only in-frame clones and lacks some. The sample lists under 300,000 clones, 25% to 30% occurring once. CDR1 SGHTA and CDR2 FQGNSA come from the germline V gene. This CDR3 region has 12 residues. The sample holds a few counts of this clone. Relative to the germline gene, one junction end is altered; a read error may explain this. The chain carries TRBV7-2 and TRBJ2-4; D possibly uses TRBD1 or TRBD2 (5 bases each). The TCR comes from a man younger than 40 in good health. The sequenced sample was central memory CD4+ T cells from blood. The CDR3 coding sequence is TGTGCCAGCAGCTTAGAGGTGGGCAGGGAGACGTTC. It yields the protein CASSLEVGRETF.